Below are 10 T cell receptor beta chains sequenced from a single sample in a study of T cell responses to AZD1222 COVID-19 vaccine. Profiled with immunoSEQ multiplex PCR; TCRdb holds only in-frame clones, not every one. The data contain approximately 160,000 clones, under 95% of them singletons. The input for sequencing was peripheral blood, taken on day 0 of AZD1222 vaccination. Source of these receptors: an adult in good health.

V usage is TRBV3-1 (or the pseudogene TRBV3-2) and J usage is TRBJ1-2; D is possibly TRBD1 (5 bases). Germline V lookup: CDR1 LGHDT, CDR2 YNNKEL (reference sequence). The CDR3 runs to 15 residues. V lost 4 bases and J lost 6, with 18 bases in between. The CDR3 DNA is TGTGCCAGCAGCCCCCCCGGGATGGGGGAAGATGGCTACACCTTC. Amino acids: CASSPPGMGEDGYTF.

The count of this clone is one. The CDR3 coding sequence is TGCGCCAGCAGTCCAGGGAGCTCTGGAAACACCATATATTTT. Its protein product is CASSPGSSGNTIYF. The chain joins TRBV10-1 to TRBJ1-3; possibly TRBD1 for D (5 bases). Trimming removed 5 bases at V and 0 bases at J, with 8 bases between. Germline CDR1 is WNHNN and CDR2 is SYGVQD (reference sequence). CDR3 length: 14 amino acids.

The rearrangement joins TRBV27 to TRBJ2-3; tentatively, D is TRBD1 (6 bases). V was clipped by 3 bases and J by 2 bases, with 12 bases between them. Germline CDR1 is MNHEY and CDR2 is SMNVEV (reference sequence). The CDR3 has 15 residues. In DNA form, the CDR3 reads TGTGCCAGCAGTTTTCGGCAGGGGTACACAGATACGCAGTATTTT. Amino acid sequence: CASSFRQGYTDTQYF.

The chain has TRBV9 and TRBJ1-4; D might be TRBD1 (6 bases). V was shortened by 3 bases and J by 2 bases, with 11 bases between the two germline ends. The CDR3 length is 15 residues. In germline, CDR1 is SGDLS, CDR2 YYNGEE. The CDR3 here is CASSAGGATNEKLFF. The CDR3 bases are TGTGCCAGCAGCGCCGGGGGGGCGACTAATGAAAAACTGTTTTTT. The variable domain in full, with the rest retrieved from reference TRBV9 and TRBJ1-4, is DSGVTQTPKHLITATGQRVTLRCSPRSGDLSVYWYQQSLDQGLQFLIQYYNGEERAKGNILERFSAQQFPDLHSELNLSSLELGDSALYFCASSAGGATNEKLFFGSGTQLSVL.

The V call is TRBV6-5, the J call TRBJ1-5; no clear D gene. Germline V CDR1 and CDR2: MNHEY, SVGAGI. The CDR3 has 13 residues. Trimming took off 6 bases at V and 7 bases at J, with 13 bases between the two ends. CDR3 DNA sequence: TGTGCCAGCAGCCTTAGTCTCGGACAGCCCCAGCATTTT. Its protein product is CASSLSLGQPQHF.

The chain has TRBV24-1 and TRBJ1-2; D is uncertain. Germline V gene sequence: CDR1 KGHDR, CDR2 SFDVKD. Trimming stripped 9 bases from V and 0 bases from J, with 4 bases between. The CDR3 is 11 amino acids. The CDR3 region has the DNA TGTGCCACCTCAGCTAACTATGGCTACACCTTC. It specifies CATSANYGYTF.

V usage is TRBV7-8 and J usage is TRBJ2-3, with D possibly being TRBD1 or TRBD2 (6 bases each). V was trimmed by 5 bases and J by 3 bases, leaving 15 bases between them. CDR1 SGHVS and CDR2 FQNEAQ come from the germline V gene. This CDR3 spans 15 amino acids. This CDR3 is CASSQGGMETDTQYF. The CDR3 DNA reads TGTGCCAGCAGCCAAGGGGGGATGGAGACAGATACGCAGTATTTT.

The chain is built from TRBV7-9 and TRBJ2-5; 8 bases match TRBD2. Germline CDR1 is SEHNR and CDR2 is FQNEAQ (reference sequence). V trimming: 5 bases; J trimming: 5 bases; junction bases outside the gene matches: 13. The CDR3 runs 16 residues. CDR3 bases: TGTGCCAGCAGCCCCGGGGGGGGCGGGTTACGGGAGACCCAGTACTTC. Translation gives CASSPGGGGLRETQYF.

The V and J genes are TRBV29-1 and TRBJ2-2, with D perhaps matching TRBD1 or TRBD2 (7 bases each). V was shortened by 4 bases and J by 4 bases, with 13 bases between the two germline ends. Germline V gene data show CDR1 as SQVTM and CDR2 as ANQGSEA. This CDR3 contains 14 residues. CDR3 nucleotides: TGCAGCGTTGCCAGGGGGGGAGTCACCGGGGAGCTGTTTTTT. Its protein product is CSVARGGVTGELFF.

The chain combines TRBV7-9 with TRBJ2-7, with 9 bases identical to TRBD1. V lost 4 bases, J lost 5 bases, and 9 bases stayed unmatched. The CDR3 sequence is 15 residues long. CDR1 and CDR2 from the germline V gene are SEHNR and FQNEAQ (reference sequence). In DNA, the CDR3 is TGTGCCAGCAGCTCCCAGGGACAGGGTTTCCACGAGCAGTACTTC. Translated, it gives CASSSQGQGFHEQYF.